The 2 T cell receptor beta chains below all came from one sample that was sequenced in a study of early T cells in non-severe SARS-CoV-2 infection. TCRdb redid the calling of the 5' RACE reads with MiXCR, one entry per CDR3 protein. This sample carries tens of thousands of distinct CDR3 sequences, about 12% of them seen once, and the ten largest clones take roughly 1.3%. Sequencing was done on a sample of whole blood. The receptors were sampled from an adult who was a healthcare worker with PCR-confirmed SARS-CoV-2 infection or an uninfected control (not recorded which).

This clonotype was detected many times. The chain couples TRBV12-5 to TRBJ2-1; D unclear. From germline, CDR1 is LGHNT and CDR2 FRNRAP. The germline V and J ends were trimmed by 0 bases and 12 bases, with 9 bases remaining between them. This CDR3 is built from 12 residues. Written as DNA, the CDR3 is TGTGCTAGTGGTTTGGTGGACGGATCGCAGTTCTTC. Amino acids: CASGLVDGSQFF.

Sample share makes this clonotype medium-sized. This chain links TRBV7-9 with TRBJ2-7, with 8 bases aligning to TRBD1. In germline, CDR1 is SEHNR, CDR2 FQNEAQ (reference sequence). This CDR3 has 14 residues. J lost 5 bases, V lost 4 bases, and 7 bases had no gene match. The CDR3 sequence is CASSSGDRGNEQYF. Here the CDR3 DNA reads TGTGCCAGCAGCTCGGGCGACAGGGGAAACGAGCAGTACTTC.